This T cell receptor beta chain was obtained from a study of cytotoxic CD8 clonotypes in ibrutinib-treated CLL. Clones were read by immunoSEQ multiplex PCR, and TCRdb kept only the in-frame ones, dropping some. The repertoire consists of 90,000 to 95,000 clones, with around 77% occurring once and the leading ten covering 20% to 25%. This receptor was taken from a human donor with chronic lymphocytic leukemia. The input for sequencing was PBMCs, taken after 24 months of ibrutinib treatment.

The CDR3 protein is CASSSNRGYNSPLHF. CDR3 bases: TGTGCCAGCAGCTCGAACAGGGGTTATAATTCACCCCTCCACTTT. The gene calls are TRBV7-3 and TRBJ1-6; 7 bases line up with TRBD1. Germline CDR1 SGHTA, CDR2 FQGTGA. V lost 4 bases to trimming and J lost 4 bases; unmatched junction nucleotides: 4. There are 15 residues in the CDR3.